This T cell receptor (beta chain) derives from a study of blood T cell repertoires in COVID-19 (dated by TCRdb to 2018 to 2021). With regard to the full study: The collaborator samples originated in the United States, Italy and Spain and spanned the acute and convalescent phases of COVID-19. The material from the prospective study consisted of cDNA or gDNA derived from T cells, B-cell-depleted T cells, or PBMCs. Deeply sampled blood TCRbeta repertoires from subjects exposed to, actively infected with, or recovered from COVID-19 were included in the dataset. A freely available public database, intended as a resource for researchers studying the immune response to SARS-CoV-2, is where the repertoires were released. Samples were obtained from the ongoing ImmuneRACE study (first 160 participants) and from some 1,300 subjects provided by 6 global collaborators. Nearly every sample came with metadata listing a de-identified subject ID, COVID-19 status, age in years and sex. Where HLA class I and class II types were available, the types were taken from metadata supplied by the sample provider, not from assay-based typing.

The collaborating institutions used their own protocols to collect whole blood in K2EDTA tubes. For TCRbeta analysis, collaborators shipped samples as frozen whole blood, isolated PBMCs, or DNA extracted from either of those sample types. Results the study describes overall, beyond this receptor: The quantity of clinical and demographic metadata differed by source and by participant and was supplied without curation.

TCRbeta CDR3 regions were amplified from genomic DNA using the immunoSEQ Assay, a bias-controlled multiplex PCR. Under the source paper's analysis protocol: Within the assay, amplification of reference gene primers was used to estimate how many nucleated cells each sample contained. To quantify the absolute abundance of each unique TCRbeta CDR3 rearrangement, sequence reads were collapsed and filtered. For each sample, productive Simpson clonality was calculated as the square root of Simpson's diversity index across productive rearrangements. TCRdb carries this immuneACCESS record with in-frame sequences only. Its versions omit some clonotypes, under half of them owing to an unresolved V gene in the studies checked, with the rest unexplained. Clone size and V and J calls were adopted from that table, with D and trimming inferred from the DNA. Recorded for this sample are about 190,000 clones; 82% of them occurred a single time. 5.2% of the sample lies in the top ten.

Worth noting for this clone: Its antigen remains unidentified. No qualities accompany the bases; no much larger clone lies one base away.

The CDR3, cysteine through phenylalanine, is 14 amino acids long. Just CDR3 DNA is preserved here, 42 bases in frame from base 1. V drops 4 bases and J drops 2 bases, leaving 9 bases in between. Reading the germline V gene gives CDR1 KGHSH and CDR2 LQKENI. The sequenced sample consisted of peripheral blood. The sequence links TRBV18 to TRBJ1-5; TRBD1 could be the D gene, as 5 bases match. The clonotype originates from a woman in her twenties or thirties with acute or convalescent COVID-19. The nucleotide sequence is TGTGCCAGCTCACAGGGGAAAGGCAATCAGCCCCAGCATTTT. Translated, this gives CASSQGKGNQPQHF.